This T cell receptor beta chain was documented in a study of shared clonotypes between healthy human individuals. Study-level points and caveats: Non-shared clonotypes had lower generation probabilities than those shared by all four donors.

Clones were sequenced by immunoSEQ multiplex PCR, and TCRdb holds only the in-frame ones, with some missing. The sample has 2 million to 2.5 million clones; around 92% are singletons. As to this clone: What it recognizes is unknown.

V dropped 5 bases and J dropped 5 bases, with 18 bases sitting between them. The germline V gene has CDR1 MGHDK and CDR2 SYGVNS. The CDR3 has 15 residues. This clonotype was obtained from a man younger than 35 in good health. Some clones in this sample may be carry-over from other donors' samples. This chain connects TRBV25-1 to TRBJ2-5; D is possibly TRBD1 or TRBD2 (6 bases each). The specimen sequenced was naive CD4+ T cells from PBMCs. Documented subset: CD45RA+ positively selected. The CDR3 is CASSPSGGRWETQYF. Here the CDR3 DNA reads TGTGCCAGCAGTCCCTCTGGGGGGCGATGGGAGACCCAGTACTTC.